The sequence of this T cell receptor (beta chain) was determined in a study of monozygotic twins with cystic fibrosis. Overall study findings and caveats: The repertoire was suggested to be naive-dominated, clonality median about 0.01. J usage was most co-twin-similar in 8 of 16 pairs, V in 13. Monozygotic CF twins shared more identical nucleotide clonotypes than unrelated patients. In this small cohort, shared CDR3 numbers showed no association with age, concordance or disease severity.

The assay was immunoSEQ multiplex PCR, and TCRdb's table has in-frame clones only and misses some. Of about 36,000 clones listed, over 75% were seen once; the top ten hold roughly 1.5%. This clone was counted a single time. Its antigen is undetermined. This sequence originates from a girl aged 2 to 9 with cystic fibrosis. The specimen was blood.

The CDR3 sequence: CAWSVLKDMTTTNYGYTF. The CDR3 nucleotides read TGTGCCTGGAGTGTACTAAAGGACATGACTACAACTAACTATGGCTACACCTTC. This chain uses TRBV30 with TRBJ1-2; D perhaps matches TRBD1 (5 bases). The CDR3 is made up of 18 amino acids. V lost 0 bases and J lost 0, with 20 bases in between. Germline loops: CDR1 GTSNPN, CDR2 SVGIG (reference sequence).